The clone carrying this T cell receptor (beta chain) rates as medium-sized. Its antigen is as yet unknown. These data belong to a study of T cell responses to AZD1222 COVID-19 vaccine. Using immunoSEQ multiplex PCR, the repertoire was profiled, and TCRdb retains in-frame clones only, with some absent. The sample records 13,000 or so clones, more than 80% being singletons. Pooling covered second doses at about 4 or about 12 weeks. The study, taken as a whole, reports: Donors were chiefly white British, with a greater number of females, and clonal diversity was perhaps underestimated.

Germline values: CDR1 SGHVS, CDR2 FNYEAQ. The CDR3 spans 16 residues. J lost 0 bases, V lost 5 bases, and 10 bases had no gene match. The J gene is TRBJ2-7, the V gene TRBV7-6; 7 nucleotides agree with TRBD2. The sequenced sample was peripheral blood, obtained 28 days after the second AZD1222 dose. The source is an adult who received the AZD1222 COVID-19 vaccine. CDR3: CASSPTLARGSYEQYF. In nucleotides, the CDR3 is TGTGCCAGCAGCCCTACACTAGCGCGCGGCTCCTACGAGCAGTACTTC.